A single sample gave rise to the 27 T cell receptor beta chains below, sequenced in a study of T cells in Graves' hyperthyroidism and ophthalmopathy (dated by TCRdb to between 2018 and 2020). The library was built by means of multiplex PCR. These reads were obtained on an Illumina HiSeq 2000. The TCR beta CDR3 regions were amplified from the RNA transcripts. For the first round of RT-PCR on the TCR CDR3, the HTBI primer set was used together with the Qiagen OneStep RT-PCR kit. The public sequencing data were trimmed at Q25 with fastp and processed into clonotypes with MiXCR by TCRdb, which kept only in-frame beta chains. Each CDR3 protein appears once, grouped with its most common genes and DNA. The sample records 350,000 to 400,000 distinct CDR3 sequences, about 18% of which are singletons. Approximately 4% of the sample is taken by the ten largest. Sequencing input: blood. The receptor source for this set is a woman in her late teens or twenties with Graves' hyperthyroidism.

The rearrangement joins TRBV20-1 to TRBJ2-7; TRBD2 is a possible D gene (6 bases). CDR1 is DFQATT and CDR2 is SNEGSKA in the germline V gene (reference sequence). The V and J ends lost 8 bases and 4 bases respectively, with 21 bases between them. This CDR3 spans 14 amino acids. The CDR3: CSPLGWRVGYEQYF. CDR3 DNA: TGCAGTCCCCTTGGGTGGAGGGTGGGTTACGAGCAGTACTTC.

The rearrangement uses TRBV6-2 or TRBV6-3 and TRBJ1-1; D uncertain. CDR3 length equals 14 residues. Trimming pared 0 bases from V and 4 bases from J, leaving 9 bases between. CDR1 is MNHEY, CDR2 SVGEGT, per germline. CDR3 bases: TGTGCCAGCAGTTACTCAGGGAGGGTCACTGAAGCTTTCTTT. Translating gives CASSYSGRVTEAFF.

In this sample, this clonotype turned up many times. The chain is built from TRBV6-2 or TRBV6-3 and TRBJ2-5; D gene uncertain. The V gene lost 5 bases and the J gene lost 4 bases, with 11 bases spanning the gap. The CDR3 spans 13 residues. The V gene's germline CDR1 is MNHEY and CDR2 SVGEGT. The DNA for the CDR3 is TGTGCCAGCAGTAGTGGGAAGGGAGAGACCCAGTACTTC. Translating gives CASSSGKGETQYF.

V is TRBV10-3 and J is TRBJ1-2; TRBD1 might be the D (5 bases). The germline V gene encodes CDR1 ENHRY and CDR2 SYGVKD. Trimming stripped 3 bases from V and 1 base from J, with 6 bases between. CDR3 size: 13 residues. The CDR3 bases are TGTGCCATCAGTGACGGGGGTAACTATGGCTACACCTTC. Encoded protein: CAISDGGNYGYTF.

This clonotype showed up many times. This chain connects TRBV12-3 or TRBV12-4 to TRBJ1-2; 10 bases match TRBD1. Unmatched junction bases numbered 13, after V lost 6 bases and J lost 3 bases. CDR3 size: 17 residues. The CDR3 bases are TGTGCCAGCAGCTCACGGGACAGGGGACATCCGTACTATGGCTACACCTTC. Protein product: CASSSRDRGHPYYGYTF.

At least ten counts were recorded for this clonotype. The chain uses TRBV7-9 and TRBJ2-2; no reliable D call. V was trimmed by 1 base and J by 0 bases, leaving 6 bases between them. The CDR3 is made up of 15 amino acids. Germline V lookup: CDR1 SEHNR, CDR2 FQNEAQ (reference sequence). CDR3 sequence: CASSLGVSNTGELFF. CDR3 DNA sequence: TGTGCCAGCAGCTTAGGCGTGTCGAACACCGGGGAGCTGTTTTTT. Complete variable domain (other parts from reference TRBV7-9 and TRBJ2-2): DTGVSQNPRHKITKRGQNVTFRCDPISEHNRLYWYRQTLGQGPEFLTYFQNEAQLEKSRLLSDRFSAERPKGSFSTLEIQRTEQGDSAMYLCASSLGVSNTGELFFGEGSRLTVL.

As regards this clonotype: One end of the junction does not line up with germline, which may come from a read error. The V and J genes are TRBV7-2 and TRBJ1-2; D remains unclear. This CDR3 has 13 residues. In germline, CDR1 is SGHTA, CDR2 FQGNSA. The CDR3 sequence: CASSSDFNYGYTF. The CDR3 coding sequence is TGCGCCAGCAGCTCTGATTTTAACTATGGCTACACCTTC.

Comments on this clonotype: A much larger clone differs from this one at a single base, so this may be a read error. The CDR3 loop reads CASSHLPTGRPMNTEVFF. For the CDR3, the DNA is TGCGCCAGCAGCCACCTCCCTACGGGGCGCCCTATGAACACTGAAGTTTTCTTT. The rearrangement joins TRBV4-1 to TRBJ1-1, with D possibly being TRBD1 (5 bases). CDR1 MGHRA and CDR2 YSYEKL come from the germline V gene. This CDR3 is built from 18 residues.

This clonotype was counted a few times. V and J are TRBV14 and TRBJ1-3, with D unresolved. The CDR3 totals 17 residues. V shed 0 bases and J shed 1 base, with 13 bases lying between them. In germline, CDR1 is SGHDN, CDR2 FVKESK. The CDR3 reads CASSQDRVLRSGNTIYF. Written as DNA, the CDR3 is TGTGCCAGCAGCCAAGATCGTGTCCTTAGATCTGGAAACACCATATATTTT.

Note on this clonotype: A much larger clone is a single base away; this may be a read error. The chain employs TRBV4-2 and TRBJ2-2, with TRBD1 identical over 8 bases. Germline CDR1 and CDR2: LGHNA and YNFKEQ. CDR3 size: 16 residues. CDR3 sequence: CASSYTGQGDTGELCF. CDR3 nucleotide sequence: TGTGCCAGCAGTTATACAGGACAGGGCGACACCGGGGAGCTGTGTTTT.

This clonotype has a count of ten or more. This chain connects TRBV18 to TRBJ1-2; a weak D match, TRBD1 (5 bases). From germline, CDR1 is KGHSH and CDR2 LQKENI. V shed 5 bases and J shed 6 bases, with 16 bases lying between them. The CDR3 runs 14 residues. CDR3 amino acids: CASSDPRGGHGYTF. CDR3 sequence (DNA): TGTGCCAGCTCAGACCCCCGGGGGGGTCATGGCTACACCTTC. Complete variable domain (other parts from reference TRBV18 and TRBJ1-2): NAGVMQNPRHLVRRRGQEARLRCSPMKGHSHVYWYRQLPEEGLKFMVYLQKENIIDESGMPKERFSAEFPKEGPSILRIQQVVRGDSAAYFCASSDPRGGHGYTFGSGTRLTVV.

This clonotype has ten or more counts. The chain couples TRBV10-3 to TRBJ1-1; D is unclear. The germline V gene has CDR1 ENHRY and CDR2 SYGVKD. V was pared by 2 bases and J by 1 base, with 8 bases between. The CDR3 has 14 residues. The CDR3 nucleotides are TGTGCCATCAGTGAGGGTAGTAAGAACACTGAAGCTTTCTTT. This gives the protein CAISEGSKNTEAFF.

This clonotype was counted at least ten times. The genes are TRBV27 and TRBJ2-7; D perhaps matches TRBD1 (6 bases). V was cut by 7 bases and J by 0 bases, with 13 bases left in between. The CDR3 totals 14 residues. The germline V gene has CDR1 MNHEY and CDR2 SMNVEV (reference sequence). The CDR3 loop is CASTPGDSSYEQYF. Here the CDR3 DNA reads TGTGCCAGCACCCCAGGGGATAGCTCCTACGAGCAGTACTTC.

This clonotype was seen many times. This chain joins TRBV7-9 and TRBJ1-2; D may be TRBD1 (6 bases). The CDR3 runs 12 residues. The germline V and J ends were trimmed by 5 bases and 6 bases, with 10 bases remaining between them. The germline V gene encodes CDR1 SEHNR and CDR2 FQNEAQ (reference sequence). For the CDR3, the DNA is TGTGCCAGCAGCCAAACAGGGAATGGCTACACCTTC. Protein sequence: CASSQTGNGYTF.

This clonotype appeared many times. The chain links TRBV12-3 or TRBV12-4 to TRBJ2-7; either TRBD1 or TRBD2 may fit D (5 bases each). The CDR3 sequence is 12 residues long. Deletions cut 6 bases from V and 4 bases from J, with 10 bases between. The CDR3: CASSVRGYEQYF. CDR3 nucleotide sequence: TGTGCCAGCAGCGTGAGGGGTTACGAGCAGTACTTC.

This clonotype was recorded at least ten times. This chain links TRBV6-5 with TRBJ2-6, with D possibly matching TRBD2 (6 bases). CDR3 size: 16 residues. V was trimmed by 8 bases and J by 1 base, leaving 15 bases between them. Germline-derived CDR1 and CDR2 are MNHEY and SVGAGI. The CDR3, as DNA: TGTGCCAGCGGAGGGGCCGCCCATTCTGGGGCCAACGTCCTGACTTTC. This gives the protein CASGGAAHSGANVLTF.

This clonotype was picked up a small number of times. This likely comes from a read error, as the CDR3 has no conserved phenylalanine or tryptophan at its end. This chain uses TRBV28 with TRBJ2-7; 12 positions match TRBD2. J gave up 7 bases and V 7 bases, and 5 bases lay outside the gene matches. The germline CDR1 and CDR2 sequences are MDHEN and SYDVKM. The CDR3 loop spans 13 amino acids. The CDR3 here is CASNLAGGREQYS. The CDR3 DNA sequence: TGTGCCAGCAACCTAGCGGGGGGGCGTGAGCAGTACTCC.

This chain joins TRBV12-3 or TRBV12-4 and TRBJ2-7; TRBD2 matches 9 bases. V shed 6 bases, J shed 2 bases, and the junction held 14 bases outside the gene matches. CDR3 length: 17 residues. Here the CDR3 DNA reads TGTGCCAGCAGCTTCCCCGGCGGGGGGGCAGGCGCCTACGAGCAGTACTTC. Encoded protein: CASSFPGGGAGAYEQYF.

This clonotype was found many times. This sequence joins TRBV28 and TRBJ2-7, with D hard to call. The CDR3 loop spans 11 amino acids. In germline, CDR1 is MDHEN, CDR2 SYDVKM. With 7 bases removed from V and 5 bases from J, the gap between germline ends came to 9 bases. CDR3: CASKNLNEQYF. CDR3 DNA sequence: TGTGCCAGCAAGAATCTAAACGAGCAGTACTTC.

This clonotype was seen a handful of times. This rearrangement joins TRBV7-2 to TRBJ1-1; the D gene is possibly TRBD1 (5 bases). This CDR3 region has 14 residues. In germline, CDR1 is SGHTA, CDR2 FQGNSA. The V end lost 2 bases, the J end lost 5 bases, and 12 bases lay between the germline ends. CDR3 DNA: TGTGCCAGCAGCTTAAAATTCAGGGTAACTGAAGCTTTCTTT. Residues: CASSLKFRVTEAFF.

This clonotype was seen many times. CDR3: CASSQPSRVSNTEAFF. The CDR3 DNA reads TGTGCCAGCAGCCAACCGTCTAGGGTTTCAAACACTGAAGCTTTCTTT. The V gene is TRBV4-2, the J gene TRBJ1-1, with unresolved D. The CDR3 runs to 16 residues. V was shortened by 2 bases and J by 2 bases, with 15 bases between the two germline ends. CDR1 and CDR2 from the germline V gene are LGHNA and YNFKEQ.

Many counts were recorded for this clonotype. The chain links TRBV20-1 to TRBJ2-5; D may be TRBD1 (6 bases). The germline gives CDR1 DFQATT, CDR2 SNEGSKA (reference sequence). Trimming took 2 bases from V and 3 from J, leaving 7 bases between them. The length of the CDR3 is 12 residues. CDR3 loop: CSARQGKETQYF. DNA for the CDR3: TGCAGTGCTAGACAGGGGAAAGAGACCCAGTACTTC.

V gene TRBV24-1 combines with J gene TRBJ2-2; possibly TRBD1 or TRBD2 for D (5 bases each). Germline loops: CDR1 KGHDR, CDR2 SFDVKD. V was trimmed by 0 bases and J by 2 bases, leaving 9 bases between them. This CDR3 comprises 16 residues. CDR3 sequence: CATSDLGTQNTGELFF. DNA of the CDR3: TGTGCCACCAGTGATTTGGGGACGCAAAACACCGGGGAGCTGTTTTTT.

This clonotype has ten or more counts. This chain connects TRBV12-3 or TRBV12-4 to TRBJ2-4, with D possibly being TRBD1 or TRBD2 (5 bases each). Trimming removed 3 bases at V and 7 bases at J, with 7 bases between. CDR3 length: 12 residues. In DNA, the CDR3 is TGTGCCAGCAGTTTCAGGGAGAACATTCAGTACTTC. This sequence encodes CASSFRENIQYF.

V and J are TRBV6-2 or TRBV6-3 and TRBJ1-1; D unclear. The CDR3 totals 13 residues. Trimming pared 6 bases from V and 2 bases from J, leaving 10 bases between. Germline CDR1 is MNHEY and CDR2 is SVGEGT. The CDR3 sequence is CASSWVFNTEAFF. As DNA, the CDR3 is TGTGCCAGCAGCTGGGTATTTAACACTGAAGCTTTCTTT.

This clonotype was seen at least ten times. The CDR3: CASSPGQEQETQYF. As DNA, the CDR3 is TGCGCCAGCAGCCCCGGACAGGAACAAGAGACCCAGTACTTC. This chain connects TRBV5-1 to TRBJ2-5; 7 bases align to TRBD1. CDR1 SGHRS and CDR2 YFSETQ come from the germline V gene. V lost 4 bases and J lost 2; bases outside the gene matches: 5. This CDR3 has 14 amino acids.

This clonotype showed up many times. The chain is built from TRBV12-3 or TRBV12-4 and TRBJ1-3, with D hard to call. V was pared by 6 bases and J by 3 bases, with 12 bases between. The CDR3 covers 14 residues. This chain's CDR3 is CASSPGPYGNTIYF. CDR3 nucleotide sequence: TGTGCCAGCAGCCCCGGACCCTATGGAAACACCATATATTTT.